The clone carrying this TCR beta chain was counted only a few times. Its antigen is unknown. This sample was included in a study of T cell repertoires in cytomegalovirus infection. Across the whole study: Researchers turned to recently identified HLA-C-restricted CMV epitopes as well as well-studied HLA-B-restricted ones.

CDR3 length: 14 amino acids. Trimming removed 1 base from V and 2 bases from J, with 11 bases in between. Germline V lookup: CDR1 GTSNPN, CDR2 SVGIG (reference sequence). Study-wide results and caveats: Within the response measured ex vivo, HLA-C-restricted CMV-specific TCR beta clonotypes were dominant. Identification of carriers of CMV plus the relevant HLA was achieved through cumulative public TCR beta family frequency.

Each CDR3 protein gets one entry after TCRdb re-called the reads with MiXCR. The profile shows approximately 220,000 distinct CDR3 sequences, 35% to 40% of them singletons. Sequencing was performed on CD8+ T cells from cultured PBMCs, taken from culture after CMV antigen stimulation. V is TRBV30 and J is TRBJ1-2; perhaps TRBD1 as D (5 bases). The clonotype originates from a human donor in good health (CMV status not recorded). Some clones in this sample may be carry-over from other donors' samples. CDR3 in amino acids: CAWSGQGRNYGYTF. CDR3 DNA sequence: TGTGCCTGGAGTGGGCAGGGCCGGAACTATGGCTACACCTTC.